In its sample, the clone carrying this T cell receptor (beta chain) was seen many times. What it binds is not known. These data come from a study of early T cells in non-severe SARS-CoV-2 infection. Study details: Alpha and beta chains were unpaired, from unsorted whole-blood bulk RNA. Overall study results and limits: VDJdb-based annotation leaned toward anti-spike CD8 responses and missed private and CD4 specificities.

From germline, CDR1 is MNHNS and CDR2 SASEGT. Trimming took 6 bases from V and 4 from J; bases not matched to a gene: 11. This CDR3 contains 15 residues. Unique molecular identifiers were added to individual cDNA molecules. TCRdb passed the 5' RACE reads through MiXCR, listing each CDR3 protein once. The sample consists of roughly 40,000 distinct CDR3 sequences, about 4.9% of them appearing once. The clonotype was recovered from an adult who was a healthcare worker with PCR-confirmed SARS-CoV-2 infection or an uninfected control (not recorded which). The chain is built from TRBV6-1 and TRBJ1-1, with 7 bases that match TRBD1. The sequenced sample was whole blood. The CDR3 loop reads CASRRGGAWGTEAFF. Here the CDR3 DNA reads TGTGCCAGCAGGAGAGGGGGCGCATGGGGCACTGAAGCTTTCTTT.